This is a list of T cell receptor beta chains from one sample in a study of blood T cell repertoires in COVID-19. The data were produced by immunoSEQ multiplex PCR, yet TCRdb's version contains in-frame clones alone and is incomplete. The data contain over 200,000 clones, 85% to 90% of them seen just once; the ten biggest clones take up around 10%. The material sequenced was peripheral blood. The receptors stem from a man in his fifties with COVID-19, enrolled during active disease. Each CDR3 is given with its conserved first and last residue. D genes are given only for firm matches. Size tells how often a clone was seen (once, few, many) or the class of an expanded clone, and some rows leave it out.

d_call: TRBD1; clone_size: NA; v_call: TRBV5-1; j_call: TRBJ2-5; cdr3_nt: TGCGCCAGCAGCCCGGGGACAGAAGAGACCCAGTACTTC; cdr3_aa: CASSPGTEETQYF
d_call: NA; clone_size: once; v_call: TRBV21-1; j_call: TRBJ2-3; cdr3_nt: TGTGCCAGCAGCAAAAATAAGAGGCACAGGGACCACCGCACAGATACGCAGTATTTT; cdr3_aa: CASSKNKRHRDHRTDTQYF
d_call: NA; clone_size: NA; v_call: TRBV7-2; j_call: TRBJ1-3; cdr3_nt: TGTGCCAGCAGCTTAGCTACAGGGACTGGAAACACCATATATTTT; cdr3_aa: CASSLATGTGNTIYF
d_call: TRBD1; clone_size: few; v_call: TRBV7-9; j_call: TRBJ2-2; cdr3_nt: TGTGCCAGCAGCGGGCCCGGGACAGAAAACACCGGGGAGCTGTTTTTT; cdr3_aa: CASSGPGTENTGELFF
d_call: TRBD1; clone_size: NA; v_call: TRBV5-1; j_call: TRBJ1-6; cdr3_nt: TGCGCCAGCAGCTTAGGGGACAGGGGCAATTCACCCCTCCACTTT; cdr3_aa: CASSLGDRGNSPLHF
d_call: TRBD2; clone_size: NA; v_call: TRBV19; j_call: TRBJ2-1; cdr3_nt: TGTGCCAGTAGTATGGGACTAGCGGGACCATATGAGCAGTTCTTC; cdr3_aa: CASSMGLAGPYEQFF
d_call: TRBD1; clone_size: NA; v_call: TRBV19; j_call: TRBJ2-7; cdr3_nt: TGTGCCAGTAGTATATCCCTGGGACAGTCCTACGAGCAGTACTTC; cdr3_aa: CASSISLGQSYEQYF
d_call: NA; clone_size: NA; v_call: TRBV10-1; j_call: TRBJ2-7; cdr3_nt: TGCGCCAGCAGTGAGGCAACAGGGAAGCAGTACTTC; cdr3_aa: CASSEATGKQYF
d_call: TRBD1; clone_size: NA; v_call: TRBV5-1; j_call: TRBJ1-4; cdr3_nt: TGCGCCAGCCGACAGGGGATTACAACTAATGAAAAACTGTTTTTT; cdr3_aa: CASRQGITTNEKLFF
d_call: NA; clone_size: NA; v_call: TRBV5-1; j_call: TRBJ2-2; cdr3_nt: TGCGCCAGCAGCTCCCAGACAGGGAACACCGGGGAGCTGTTTTTT; cdr3_aa: CASSSQTGNTGELFF
d_call: NA; clone_size: NA; v_call: TRBV6-5; j_call: TRBJ1-1; cdr3_nt: TGTGCCAGCAGCAACTCGTACAGGGTGGACACTGAAGCTTTCTTT; cdr3_aa: CASSNSYRVDTEAFF
d_call: TRBD1; clone_size: few; v_call: TRBV7-8; j_call: TRBJ1-1; cdr3_nt: TGTGCCAGCACCCCCAGTGCGTCCGGGACAGGGGTAACTGAAGCTTTCTTT; cdr3_aa: CASTPSASGTGVTEAFF
d_call: TRBD2; clone_size: NA; v_call: TRBV25-1; j_call: TRBJ2-7; cdr3_nt: TGTGCCAGCGGATCTACTAGCGGGGGATCCTACGAGCAGTACTTC; cdr3_aa: CASGSTSGGSYEQYF
d_call: TRBD1; clone_size: NA; v_call: TRBV5-4; j_call: TRBJ1-2; cdr3_nt: TGTGCCAGCAGCGTACCCGGGACAGGGAACTATGGCTACACCTTC; cdr3_aa: CASSVPGTGNYGYTF
d_call: TRBD2; clone_size: NA; v_call: TRBV11-3; j_call: TRBJ2-1; cdr3_nt: TGTGCCAGCAGCCACTCCGGGGGGAATGAGCAGTTCTTC; cdr3_aa: CASSHSGGNEQFF
d_call: TRBD1; clone_size: NA; v_call: TRBV19; j_call: TRBJ2-3; cdr3_nt: TGTGCCAGTAGTATAGGTTTCGGGGCGCGACAGGGGTCGACAGATACGCAGTATTTT; cdr3_aa: CASSIGFGARQGSTDTQYF
d_call: TRBD2; clone_size: once; v_call: TRBV6-2/TRBV6-3; j_call: TRBJ2-1; cdr3_nt: TGTGCCAGCAGTTGGGAGCGGGGGTACTACAATGAGCAGTTCTTC; cdr3_aa: CASSWERGYYNEQFF
d_call: NA; clone_size: NA; v_call: TRBV4-1; j_call: TRBJ2-1; cdr3_nt: TGCGCCAGCAGCCAGACTAGTTCCTCCTACAATGAGCAGTTCTTC; cdr3_aa: CASSQTSSSYNEQFF
d_call: TRBD1; clone_size: NA; v_call: TRBV5-4; j_call: TRBJ2-1; cdr3_nt: TGTGCCAGCAGGGAAGGGACAGGACGAGGGAATGAGCAGTTCTTC; cdr3_aa: CASREGTGRGNEQFF
d_call: TRBD1; clone_size: NA; v_call: TRBV7-9; j_call: TRBJ2-7; cdr3_nt: TGTGCCAGCAGGCCGGGGACAGCCTCCTACGAGCAGTACTTC; cdr3_aa: CASRPGTASYEQYF
d_call: TRBD1; clone_size: few; v_call: TRBV6-5; j_call: TRBJ1-2; cdr3_nt: TGTGCCAGCAGGTGGGACAGGGCCGGTGGCTACACCTTC; cdr3_aa: CASRWDRAGGYTF
d_call: NA; clone_size: once; v_call: TRBV5-4; j_call: TRBJ1-2; cdr3_nt: TGTGCCAGCAGCCCGGGGGGGGGAACTAACTATGGCTACACCTTC; cdr3_aa: CASSPGGGTNYGYTF
d_call: NA; clone_size: few; v_call: TRBV12-3/TRBV12-4; j_call: TRBJ1-5; cdr3_nt: TGTGCCAGCAGTTTAGAGGGGGATCAGCCCCAGCATTTT; cdr3_aa: CASSLEGDQPQHF
d_call: NA; clone_size: NA; v_call: TRBV19; j_call: TRBJ1-6; cdr3_nt: TGTGCCAGTAGTATCTCGGGGGGCGGTAATTCACCCCTCCACTTT; cdr3_aa: CASSISGGGNSPLHF
d_call: NA; clone_size: NA; v_call: TRBV2; j_call: TRBJ1-2; cdr3_nt: TGTGCCAGCACGTCTGATACCGGCGGTGGCTACACCTTC; cdr3_aa: CASTSDTGGGYTF
d_call: NA; clone_size: few; v_call: TRBV28; j_call: TRBJ2-1; cdr3_nt: TGTGCCAGCCGGACTCCTAATGAGCAGTTCTTC; cdr3_aa: CASRTPNEQFF
d_call: NA; clone_size: few; v_call: TRBV25-1; j_call: TRBJ1-5; cdr3_nt: TGTGCCAGCAGTGAATACGGGGAGCCCCAGCCCCAGCATTTT; cdr3_aa: CASSEYGEPQPQHF
d_call: TRBD1; clone_size: NA; v_call: TRBV19; j_call: TRBJ2-1; cdr3_nt: TGTGCCAGTAGTATAGACGGGACAGGTGGGGATGAGCAGTTCTTC; cdr3_aa: CASSIDGTGGDEQFF
d_call: NA; clone_size: NA; v_call: TRBV27; j_call: TRBJ1-2; cdr3_nt: TGTGCCAGCAGTTTACAGGGATCGGCGACCTCACGGAACTATGGCTACACCTTC; cdr3_aa: CASSLQGSATSRNYGYTF
d_call: TRBD2; clone_size: NA; v_call: TRBV19; j_call: TRBJ2-5; cdr3_nt: TGTGCCAGTAGTACTAACCGGGACTACCTGAATACTCAGTACTTC; cdr3_aa: CASSTNRDYLNTQYF
d_call: NA; clone_size: NA; v_call: TRBV5-1; j_call: TRBJ2-5; cdr3_nt: TGCGCCAGCAGCCGCTCGGACAGCCAGTACCAAGAGACCCAGTACTTC; cdr3_aa: CASSRSDSQYQETQYF
d_call: NA; clone_size: NA; v_call: TRBV6-5; j_call: TRBJ2-7; cdr3_nt: TGTGCCAGCAGAAACCAGGGTTCCTACGAGCAGTACTTC; cdr3_aa: CASRNQGSYEQYF
d_call: TRBD1; clone_size: NA; v_call: TRBV30; j_call: TRBJ2-3; cdr3_nt: TGTGCCTGGAGTGGGGGACAGAAGTTCCGAGATACGCAGTATTTT; cdr3_aa: CAWSGGQKFRDTQYF
d_call: NA; clone_size: NA; v_call: TRBV7-9; j_call: TRBJ1-6; cdr3_nt: TGTGCCAGCAGCCCCCCGGGAGGGCGGAATAGTTCACCCCTCCACTTT; cdr3_aa: CASSPPGGRNSSPLHF
d_call: NA; clone_size: NA; v_call: TRBV29-1; j_call: TRBJ1-1; cdr3_nt: TGCAGCGTTGGATTGAGGGCAGCTTACACTGAAGCTTTCTTT; cdr3_aa: CSVGLRAAYTEAFF
d_call: NA; clone_size: NA; v_call: TRBV27; j_call: TRBJ1-2; cdr3_nt: TGTGCCAGCACCCCTCGCAACACTAACTATGGCTACACCTTC; cdr3_aa: CASTPRNTNYGYTF
d_call: NA; clone_size: NA; v_call: TRBV19; j_call: TRBJ1-1; cdr3_nt: TGTGCCAGTAGCGGGGGGCCGTCTTTCTTT; cdr3_aa: CASSGGPSFF